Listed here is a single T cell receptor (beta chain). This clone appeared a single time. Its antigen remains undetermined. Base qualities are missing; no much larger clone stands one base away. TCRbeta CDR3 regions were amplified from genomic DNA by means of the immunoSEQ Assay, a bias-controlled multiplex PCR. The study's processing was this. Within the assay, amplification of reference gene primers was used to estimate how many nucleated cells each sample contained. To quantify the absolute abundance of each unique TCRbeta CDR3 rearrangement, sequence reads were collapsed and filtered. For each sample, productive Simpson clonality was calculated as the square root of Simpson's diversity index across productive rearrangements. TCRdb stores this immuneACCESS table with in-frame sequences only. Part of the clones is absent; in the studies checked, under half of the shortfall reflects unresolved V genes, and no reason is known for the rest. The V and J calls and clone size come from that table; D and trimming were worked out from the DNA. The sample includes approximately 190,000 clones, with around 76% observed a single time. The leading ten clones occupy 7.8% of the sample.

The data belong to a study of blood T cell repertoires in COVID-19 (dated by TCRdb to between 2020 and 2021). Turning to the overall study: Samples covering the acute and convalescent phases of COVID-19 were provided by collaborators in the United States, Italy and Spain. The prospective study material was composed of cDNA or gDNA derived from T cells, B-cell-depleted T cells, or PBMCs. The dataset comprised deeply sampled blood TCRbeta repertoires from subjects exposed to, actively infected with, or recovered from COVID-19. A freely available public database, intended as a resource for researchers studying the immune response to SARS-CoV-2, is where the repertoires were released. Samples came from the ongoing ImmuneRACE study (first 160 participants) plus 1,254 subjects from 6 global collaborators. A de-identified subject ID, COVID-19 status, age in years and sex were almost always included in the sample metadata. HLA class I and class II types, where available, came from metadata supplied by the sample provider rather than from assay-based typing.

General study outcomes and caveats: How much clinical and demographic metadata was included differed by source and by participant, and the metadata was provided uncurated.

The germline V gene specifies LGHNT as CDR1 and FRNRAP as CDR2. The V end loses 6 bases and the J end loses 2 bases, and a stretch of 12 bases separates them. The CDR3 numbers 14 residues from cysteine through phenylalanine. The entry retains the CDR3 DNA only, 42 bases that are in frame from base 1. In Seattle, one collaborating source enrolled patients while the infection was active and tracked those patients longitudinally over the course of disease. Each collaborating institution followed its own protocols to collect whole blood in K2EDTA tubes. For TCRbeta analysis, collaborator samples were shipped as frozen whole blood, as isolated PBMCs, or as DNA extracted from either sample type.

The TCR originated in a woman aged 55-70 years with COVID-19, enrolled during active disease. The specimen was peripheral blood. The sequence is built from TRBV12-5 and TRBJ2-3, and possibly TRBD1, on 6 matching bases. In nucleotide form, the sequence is TGTGCTAGTGGGAAGGGGGACAACACAGATACGCAGTATTTT. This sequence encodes CASGKGDNTDTQYF.